A single sample gave rise to the 5 T cell receptor beta chains below, sequenced in a study of blood T cells in healthy people across ages. The second PCR ran roughly 7 to 11 cycles with a sample-barcoded 5' primer and J-beta primers. TCRdb recomputed calls from the 5' RACE reads with MiXCR, one row per CDR3 protein. The sample shows around 900,000 distinct CDR3 sequences, roughly 51% of them seen only once. Sequencing was carried out using blood. These receptors originate from a woman in her sixties or seventies in good health.

The DNA for the CDR3 is TGTGCCAGCAGCTTAATGGGACGGACAAATAATTCACCCCTCCACTTT. This sequence encodes CASSLMGRTNNSPLHF. The V gene is TRBV7-3, the J gene TRBJ1-6; a weak D match, TRBD1 (5 bases). The CDR3 covers 16 residues. Germline V gene lookup returns CDR1 SGHTA and CDR2 FQGTGA. V was clipped by 1 base and J by 5 bases, with 12 bases between them.

This clonotype was detected only a few times. This chain joins TRBV5-1 and TRBJ2-1; TRBD2 matches 7 bases. V was clipped by 4 bases and J by 7 bases; unmatched bases: 8. Germline CDR1 reads SGHRS; CDR2 reads YFSETQ. The CDR3 runs to 14 residues. CDR3 sequence: CASSSSGWGNEQFF. CDR3 DNA: TGCGCCAGCAGCAGTAGCGGGTGGGGGAATGAGCAGTTCTTC.

The chain joins TRBV5-1 to TRBJ2-1; the match to TRBD2 covers 7 bases. Trimming took 4 bases from V and 2 from J; bases not matched to a gene: 9. The CDR3 sequence is 16 residues long. The germline CDR1 and CDR2 sequences are SGHRS and YFSETQ. The CDR3 loop reads CASSLLTGGAYNEQFF. CDR3 DNA sequence: TGCGCCAGCAGCCTTCTAACGGGAGGAGCCTACAATGAGCAGTTCTTC.

The V and J genes are TRBV4-1 and TRBJ2-7; D is ambiguous. V lost 4 bases to trimming and J lost 2 bases, with 12 bases between them. Germline V gene lookup returns CDR1 MGHRA and CDR2 YSYEKL. This CDR3 comprises 14 residues. The CDR3 bases are TGCGCCAGCAGCCCTACGCAGGAAACCTACGAGCAGTACTTC. Translating it yields CASSPTQETYEQYF.

The genes are TRBV20-1 and TRBJ2-5; the D gene is possibly TRBD1 (6 bases). V lost 5 bases, J lost 4 bases, and 11 bases lay in between. The CDR3 runs to 12 residues. CDR1 is DFQATT and CDR2 is SNEGSKA in the germline V gene (reference sequence). CDR3 DNA: TGCAGTGCTTTACAGGGAGTAGAGACCCAGTACTTC. The encoded protein is CSALQGVETQYF.